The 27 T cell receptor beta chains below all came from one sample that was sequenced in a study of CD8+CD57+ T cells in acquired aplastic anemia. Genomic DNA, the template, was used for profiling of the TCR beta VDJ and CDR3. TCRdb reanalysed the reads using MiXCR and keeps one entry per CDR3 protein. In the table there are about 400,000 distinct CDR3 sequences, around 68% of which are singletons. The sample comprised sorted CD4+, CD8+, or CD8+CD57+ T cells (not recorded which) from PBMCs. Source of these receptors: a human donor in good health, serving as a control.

CDR3 DNA: TGCAGCGTTCGGTCCATGGACCGGGGCACTGAAGCTTTCTTT. Residues: CSVRSMDRGTEAFF. J is TRBJ1-1 and V is TRBV29-1; the D is unclear. This CDR3 comprises 14 residues. V was shortened by 5 bases and J by 4 bases, with 17 bases between the two germline ends. Per the germline V gene, CDR1 is SQVTM and CDR2 is ANQGSEA.

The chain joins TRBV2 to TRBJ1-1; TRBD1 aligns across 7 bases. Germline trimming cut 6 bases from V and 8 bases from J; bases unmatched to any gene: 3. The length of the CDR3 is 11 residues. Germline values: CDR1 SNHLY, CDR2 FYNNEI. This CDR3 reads CASSGTVEAFF. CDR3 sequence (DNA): TGTGCCAGCAGCGGGACAGTCGAAGCTTTCTTT. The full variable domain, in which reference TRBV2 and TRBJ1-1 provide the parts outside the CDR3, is EPEVTQTPSHQVTQMGQEVILRCVPISNHLYFYWYRQILGQKVEFLVSFYNNEISEKSEIFDDQFSVERPDGSNFTLKIRSTKLEDSAMYFCASSGTVEAFFGQGTRLTVV.

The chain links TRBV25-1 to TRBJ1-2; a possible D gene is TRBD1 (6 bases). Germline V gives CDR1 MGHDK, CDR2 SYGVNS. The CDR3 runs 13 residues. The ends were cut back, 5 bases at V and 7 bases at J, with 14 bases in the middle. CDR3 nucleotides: TGTGCCAGCAGTCGGGGGACGGGGGCTGGCTACACCTTC. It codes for CASSRGTGAGYTF.

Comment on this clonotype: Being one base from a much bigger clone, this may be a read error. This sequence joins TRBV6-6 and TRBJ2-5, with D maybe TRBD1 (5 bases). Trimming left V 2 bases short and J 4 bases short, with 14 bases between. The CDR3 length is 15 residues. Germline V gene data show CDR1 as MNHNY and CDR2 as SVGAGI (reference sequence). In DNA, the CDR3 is TGTGCCAGCAGTTACGGGGCAGATTCTCGAGAGACCCAGTACTTC. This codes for CASSYGADSRETQYF.

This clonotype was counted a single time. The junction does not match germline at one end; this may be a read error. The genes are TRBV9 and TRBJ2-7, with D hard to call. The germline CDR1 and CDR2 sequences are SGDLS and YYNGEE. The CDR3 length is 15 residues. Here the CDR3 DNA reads TGTGCCAGCAGCGGCGGACGGCGCGGCGAGCACGAACAGTACTTC. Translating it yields CASSGGRRGEHEQYF.

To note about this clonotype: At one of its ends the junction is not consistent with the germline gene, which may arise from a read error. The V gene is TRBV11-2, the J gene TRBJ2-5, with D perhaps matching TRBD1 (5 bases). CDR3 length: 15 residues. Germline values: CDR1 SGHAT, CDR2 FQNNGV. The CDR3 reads CASSLERAGQGTQYF. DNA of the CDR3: TGTGCCAGCAGCTTAGAAAGGGCAGGGCAAGGGACCCAGTACTTC. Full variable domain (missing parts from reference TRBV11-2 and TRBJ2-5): EAGVAQSPRYKIIEKRQSVAFWCNPISGHATLYWYQQILGQGPKLLIQFQNNGVVDDSQLPKDRFSAERLKGVDSTLKIQPAKLEDSAVYLCASSLERAGQGTQYFGPGTRLLVL.

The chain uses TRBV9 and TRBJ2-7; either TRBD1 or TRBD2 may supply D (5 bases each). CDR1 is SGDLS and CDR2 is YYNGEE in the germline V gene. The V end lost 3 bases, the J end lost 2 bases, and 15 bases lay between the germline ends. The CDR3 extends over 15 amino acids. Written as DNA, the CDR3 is TGTGCCAGCAGCGACTCCGGGACGCGGACCTACGAGCAGTACTTC. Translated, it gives CASSDSGTRTYEQYF.

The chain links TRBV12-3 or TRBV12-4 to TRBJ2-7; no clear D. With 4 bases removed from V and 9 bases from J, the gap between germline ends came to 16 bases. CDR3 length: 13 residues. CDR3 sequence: CASSYHLRCGQYF. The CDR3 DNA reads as TGTGCCAGCAGTTACCACTTGCGCTGCGGGCAGTACTTC.

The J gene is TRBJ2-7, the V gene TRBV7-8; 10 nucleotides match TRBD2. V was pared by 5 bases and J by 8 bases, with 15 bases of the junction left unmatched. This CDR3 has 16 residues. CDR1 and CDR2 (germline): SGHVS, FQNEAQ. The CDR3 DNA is TGTGCCAGCAGCATAAGACTAGCGGGTAAAGAGACCCAGCAGTACTTC. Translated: CASSIRLAGKETQQYF.

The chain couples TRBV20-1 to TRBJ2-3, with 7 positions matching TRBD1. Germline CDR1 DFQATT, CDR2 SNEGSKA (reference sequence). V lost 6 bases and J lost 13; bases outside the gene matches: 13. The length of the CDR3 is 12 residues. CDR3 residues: CSAIYGTEREYF. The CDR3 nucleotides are TGCAGTGCCATCTATGGGACAGAAAGAGAGTATTTT.

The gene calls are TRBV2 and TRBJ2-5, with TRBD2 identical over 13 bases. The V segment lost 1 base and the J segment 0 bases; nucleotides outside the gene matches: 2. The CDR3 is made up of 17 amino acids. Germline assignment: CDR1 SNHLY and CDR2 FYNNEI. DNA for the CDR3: TGTGCCAGCAGTGAAGGGACTAGCGGGGGTCACCAAGAGACCCAGTACTTC. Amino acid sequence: CASSEGTSGGHQETQYF. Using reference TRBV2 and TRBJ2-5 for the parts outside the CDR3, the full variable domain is EPEVTQTPSHQVTQMGQEVILRCVPISNHLYFYWYRQILGQKVEFLVSFYNNEISEKSEIFDDQFSVERPDGSNFTLKIRSTKLEDSAMYFCASSEGTSGGHQETQYFGPGTRLLVL.

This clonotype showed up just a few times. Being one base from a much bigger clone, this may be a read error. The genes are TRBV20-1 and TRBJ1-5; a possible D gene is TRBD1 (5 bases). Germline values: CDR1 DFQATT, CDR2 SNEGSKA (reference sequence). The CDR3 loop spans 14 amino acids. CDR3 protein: CSARGQGSNQPRHF. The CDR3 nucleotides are TGCAGTGCTAGAGGGCAGGGCAGCAATCAGCCCCGGCATTTT.

The CDR3 loop is CASSLSGPSSYNSPLHF. The CDR3 DNA is TGTGCCAGCAGCTTGAGCGGACCGAGCTCCTATAATTCACCCCTCCACTTT. The chain joins TRBV5-8 to TRBJ1-6; D call uncertain. The CDR3 is made up of 17 amino acids. The ends were cut back, 1 base at V and 0 bases at J, with 11 bases in the middle. CDR1 and CDR2 (germline): SGHTS, YDEGEE.

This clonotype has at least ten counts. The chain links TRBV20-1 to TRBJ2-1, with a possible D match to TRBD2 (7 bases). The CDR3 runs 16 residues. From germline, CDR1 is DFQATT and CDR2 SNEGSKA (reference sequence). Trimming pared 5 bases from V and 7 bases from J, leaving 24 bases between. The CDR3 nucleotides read TGCAGTGCTCACTCGTATAGGGGGGGGGCGAAGAATGAGCAGTTCTTC. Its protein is CSAHSYRGGAKNEQFF.

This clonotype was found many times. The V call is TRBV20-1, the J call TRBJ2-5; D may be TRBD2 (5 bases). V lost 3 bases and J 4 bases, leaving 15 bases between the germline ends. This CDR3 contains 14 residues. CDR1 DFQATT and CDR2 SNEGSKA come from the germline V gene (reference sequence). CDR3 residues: CSASEPAGAETQYF. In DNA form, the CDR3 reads TGCAGTGCTAGTGAGCCCGCGGGCGCAGAGACCCAGTACTTC.

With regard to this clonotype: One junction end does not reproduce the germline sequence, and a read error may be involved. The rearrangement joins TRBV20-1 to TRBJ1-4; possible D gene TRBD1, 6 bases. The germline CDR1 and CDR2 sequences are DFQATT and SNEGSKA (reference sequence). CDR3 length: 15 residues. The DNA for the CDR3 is TGCAGTGCTAGTGGGGGGGGCATGGTTAATGAAAAACTGTTTTTC. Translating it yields CSASGGGMVNEKLFF.

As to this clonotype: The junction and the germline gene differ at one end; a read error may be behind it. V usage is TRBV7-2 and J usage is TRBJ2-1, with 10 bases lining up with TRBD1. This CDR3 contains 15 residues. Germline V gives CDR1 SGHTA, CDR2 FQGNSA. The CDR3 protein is CASSLRTGGENEQFF. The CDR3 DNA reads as TGCGCCAGCAGCTTAAGGACAGGGGGTGAAAATGAGCAGTTCTTC.

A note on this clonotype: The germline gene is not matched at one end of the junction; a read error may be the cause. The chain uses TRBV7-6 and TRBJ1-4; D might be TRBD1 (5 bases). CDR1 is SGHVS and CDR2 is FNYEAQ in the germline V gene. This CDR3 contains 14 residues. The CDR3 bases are TGTGCCAGTCAGGTGGCCGGGACTTCCCAGAACTTCGGGTTT. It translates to CASQVAGTSQNFGF.

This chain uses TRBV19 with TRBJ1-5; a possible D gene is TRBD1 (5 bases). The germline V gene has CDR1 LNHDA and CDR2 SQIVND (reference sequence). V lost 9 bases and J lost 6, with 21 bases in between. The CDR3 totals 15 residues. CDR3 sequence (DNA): TGTGCCAGCAGCCAAGGAGACGGGGGAGGTCAGCCCCAGCATTTT. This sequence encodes CASSQGDGGGQPQHF.

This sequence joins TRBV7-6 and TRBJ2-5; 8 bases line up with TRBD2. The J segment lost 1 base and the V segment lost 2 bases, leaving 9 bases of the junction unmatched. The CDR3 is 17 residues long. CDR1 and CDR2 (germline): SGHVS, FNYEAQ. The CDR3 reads CASSLRGGYRPQETQYF. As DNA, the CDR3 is TGTGCCAGCAGCTTACGGGGGGGGTACCGACCCCAAGAGACCCAGTACTTC.

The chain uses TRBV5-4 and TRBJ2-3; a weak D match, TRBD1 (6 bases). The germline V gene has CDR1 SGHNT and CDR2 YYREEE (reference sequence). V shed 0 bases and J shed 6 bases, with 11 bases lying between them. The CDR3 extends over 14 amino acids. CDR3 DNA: TGTGCCAGCAGCTTGGTGGGGGCGTTGGATACGCAGTATTTT. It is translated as CASSLVGALDTQYF.

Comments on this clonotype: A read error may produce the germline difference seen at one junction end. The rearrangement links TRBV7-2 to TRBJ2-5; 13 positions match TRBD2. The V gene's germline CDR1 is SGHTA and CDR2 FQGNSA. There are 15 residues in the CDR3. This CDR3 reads CASSVLAGGQATQYF. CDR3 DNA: TGTGCCAGCAGTGTACTAGCGGGGGGGCAAGCGACCCAGTACTTC.

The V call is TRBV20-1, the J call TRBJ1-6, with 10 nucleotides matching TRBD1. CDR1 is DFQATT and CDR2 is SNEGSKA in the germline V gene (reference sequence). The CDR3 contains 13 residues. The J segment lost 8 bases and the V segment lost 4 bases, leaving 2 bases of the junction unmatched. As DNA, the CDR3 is TGCAGTGCTACCGGACAGGGGGATTCACCCCTCCACTTT. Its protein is CSATGQGDSPLHF.

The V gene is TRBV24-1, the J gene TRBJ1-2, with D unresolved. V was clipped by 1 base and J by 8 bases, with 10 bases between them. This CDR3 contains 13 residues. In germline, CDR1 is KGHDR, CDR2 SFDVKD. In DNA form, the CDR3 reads TGTGCCACCAGTGATTTTAGCGGTGGAGGCTACACCTTC. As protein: CATSDFSGGGYTF.

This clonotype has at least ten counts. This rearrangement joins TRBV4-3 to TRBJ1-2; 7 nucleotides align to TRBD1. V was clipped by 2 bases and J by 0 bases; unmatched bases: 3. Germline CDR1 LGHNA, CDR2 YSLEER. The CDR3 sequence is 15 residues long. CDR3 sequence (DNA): TGCGCCAGCAGCCAACCCGGGACAGCTAACTATGGCTACACCTTC. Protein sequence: CASSQPGTANYGYTF.

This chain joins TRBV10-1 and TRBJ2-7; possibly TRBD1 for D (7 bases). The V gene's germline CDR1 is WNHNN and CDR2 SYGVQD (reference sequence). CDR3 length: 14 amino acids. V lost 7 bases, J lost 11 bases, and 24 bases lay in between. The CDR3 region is CASNRQGSGYGEYF. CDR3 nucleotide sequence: TGCGCCAGCAACCGACAGGGTAGCGGCTACGGGGAGTACTTC.

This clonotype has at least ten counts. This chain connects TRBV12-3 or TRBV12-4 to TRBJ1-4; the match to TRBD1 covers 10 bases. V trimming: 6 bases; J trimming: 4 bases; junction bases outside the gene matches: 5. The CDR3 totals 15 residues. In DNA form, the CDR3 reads TGTGCCAGCAGGGGACAGGGGCCCCTTAATGAAAAACTGTTTTTT. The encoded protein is CASRGQGPLNEKLFF.